The sequence of this T cell receptor (beta chain) was determined in a study of CD8 T cells in Susac syndrome. Random hexamers were used to reverse transcribe an amount of roughly 0.5 to 1 ug RNA. TCRdb passed the immunoSEQ multiplex PCR reads through MiXCR, listing each CDR3 protein once. The data hold approximately 120,000 distinct CDR3 sequences, with around 94% observed a single time. The V gene lost 6 bases and the J gene lost 2 bases, with 13 bases spanning the gap. This CDR3 region has 14 residues. This TCR derives from a human donor in good health. Input material: CD4+ T cells from PBMCs. The chain joins TRBV12-3 or TRBV12-4 to TRBJ1-1; D unresolved. The CDR3 loop reads CASRTSGINTEAFF. CDR3 in DNA: TGTGCCAGCAGAACATCCGGGATTAACACTGAAGCTTTCTTT.